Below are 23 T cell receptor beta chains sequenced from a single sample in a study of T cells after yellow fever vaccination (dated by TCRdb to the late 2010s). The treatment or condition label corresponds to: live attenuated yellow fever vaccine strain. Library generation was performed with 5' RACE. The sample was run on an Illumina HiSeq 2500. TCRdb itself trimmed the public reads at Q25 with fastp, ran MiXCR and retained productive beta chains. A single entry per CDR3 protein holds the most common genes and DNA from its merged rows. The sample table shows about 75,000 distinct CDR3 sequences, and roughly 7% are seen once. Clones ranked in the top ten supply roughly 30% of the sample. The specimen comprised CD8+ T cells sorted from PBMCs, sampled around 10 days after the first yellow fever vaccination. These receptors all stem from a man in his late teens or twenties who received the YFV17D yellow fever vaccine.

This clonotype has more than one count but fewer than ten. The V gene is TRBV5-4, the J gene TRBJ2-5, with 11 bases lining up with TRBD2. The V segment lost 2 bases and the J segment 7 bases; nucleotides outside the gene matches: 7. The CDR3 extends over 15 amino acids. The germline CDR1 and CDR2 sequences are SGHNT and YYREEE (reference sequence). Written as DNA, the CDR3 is TGTGCCAGCAGCTTCCTAGCGGGGGGTCCGCGGACCCAGTACTTC. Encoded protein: CASSFLAGGPRTQYF.

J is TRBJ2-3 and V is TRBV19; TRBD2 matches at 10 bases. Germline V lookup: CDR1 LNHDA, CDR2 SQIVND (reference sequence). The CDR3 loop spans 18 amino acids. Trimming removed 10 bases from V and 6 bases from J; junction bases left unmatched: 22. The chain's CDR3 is CATSPASSGGHAPDTQYF. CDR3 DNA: TGTGCCACCTCCCCGGCGTCTAGCGGGGGCCACGCACCGGATACGCAGTATTTT. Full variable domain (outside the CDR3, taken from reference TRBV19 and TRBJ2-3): DGGITQSPKYLFRKEGQNVTLSCEQNLNHDAMYWYRQDPGQGLRLIYYSQIVNDFQKGDIAEGYSVSREKKESFPLTVTSAQKNPTAFYLCATSPASSGGHAPDTQYFGPGTRLTVL.

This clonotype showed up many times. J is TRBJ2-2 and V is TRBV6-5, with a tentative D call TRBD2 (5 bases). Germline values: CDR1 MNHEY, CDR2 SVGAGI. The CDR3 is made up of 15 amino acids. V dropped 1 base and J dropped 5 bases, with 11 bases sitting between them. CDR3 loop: CASSYYFGDTGELFF. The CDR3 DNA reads TGTGCCAGCAGTTACTATTTCGGGGATACCGGGGAGCTGTTTTTT.

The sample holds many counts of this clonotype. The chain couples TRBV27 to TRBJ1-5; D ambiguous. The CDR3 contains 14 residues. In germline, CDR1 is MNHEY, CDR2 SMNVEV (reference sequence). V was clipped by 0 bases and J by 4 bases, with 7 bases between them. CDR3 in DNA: TGTGCCAGCAGTTTATCTGGCCAAAATCAGCCCCAGCATTTT. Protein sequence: CASSLSGQNQPQHF.

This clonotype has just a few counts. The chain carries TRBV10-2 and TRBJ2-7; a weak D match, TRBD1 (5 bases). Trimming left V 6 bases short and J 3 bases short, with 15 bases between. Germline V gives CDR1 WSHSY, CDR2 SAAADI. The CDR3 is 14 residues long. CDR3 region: CASSLLDIVYEQYF. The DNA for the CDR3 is TGCGCCAGCAGCCTTTTGGACATAGTCTACGAGCAGTACTTC.

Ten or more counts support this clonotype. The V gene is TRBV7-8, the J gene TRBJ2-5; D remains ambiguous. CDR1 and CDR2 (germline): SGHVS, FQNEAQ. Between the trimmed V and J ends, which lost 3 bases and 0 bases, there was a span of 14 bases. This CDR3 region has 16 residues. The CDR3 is CASSFSPSRHQETQYF. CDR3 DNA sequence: TGTGCCAGCAGCTTTTCCCCCTCGAGGCACCAAGAGACCCAGTACTTC.

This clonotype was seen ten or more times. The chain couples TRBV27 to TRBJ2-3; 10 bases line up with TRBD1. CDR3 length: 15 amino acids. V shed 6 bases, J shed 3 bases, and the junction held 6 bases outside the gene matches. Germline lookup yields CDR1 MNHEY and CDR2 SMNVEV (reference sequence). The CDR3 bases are TGTGCCAGCAGCCCCGGGACAGGGGCGACAGATACGCAGTATTTT. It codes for CASSPGTGATDTQYF.

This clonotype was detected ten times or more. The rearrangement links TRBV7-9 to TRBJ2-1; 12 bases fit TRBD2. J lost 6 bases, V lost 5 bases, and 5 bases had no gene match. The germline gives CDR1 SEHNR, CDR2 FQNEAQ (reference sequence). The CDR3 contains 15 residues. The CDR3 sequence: CASSATSGGPNEQFF. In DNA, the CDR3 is TGTGCCAGCAGCGCCACTAGCGGGGGGCCCAATGAGCAGTTCTTC. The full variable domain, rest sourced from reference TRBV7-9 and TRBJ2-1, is DTGVSQNPRHKITKRGQNVTFRCDPISEHNRLYWYRQTLGQGPEFLTYFQNEAQLEKSRLLSDRFSAERPKGSFSTLEIQRTEQGDSAMYLCASSATSGGPNEQFFGPGTRLTVL.

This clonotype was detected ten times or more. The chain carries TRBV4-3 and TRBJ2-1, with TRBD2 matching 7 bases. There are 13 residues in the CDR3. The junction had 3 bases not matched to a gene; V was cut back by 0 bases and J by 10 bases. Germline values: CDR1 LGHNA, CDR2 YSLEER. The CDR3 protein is CASSQEGGGEQFF. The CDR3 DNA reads TGCGCCAGCAGCCAAGAGGGGGGAGGGGAGCAGTTCTTC.

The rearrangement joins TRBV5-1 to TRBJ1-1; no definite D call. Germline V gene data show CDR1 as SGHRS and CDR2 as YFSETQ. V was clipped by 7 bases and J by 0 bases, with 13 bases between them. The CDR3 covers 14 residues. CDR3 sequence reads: CASRGQTMNTEAFF. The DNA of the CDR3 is TGCGCCAGCCGTGGGCAGACCATGAACACTGAAGCTTTCTTT.

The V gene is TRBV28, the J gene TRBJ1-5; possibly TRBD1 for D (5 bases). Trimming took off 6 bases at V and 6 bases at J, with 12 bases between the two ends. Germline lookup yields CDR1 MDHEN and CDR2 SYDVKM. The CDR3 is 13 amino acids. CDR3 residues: CASRGQGSQPQHF. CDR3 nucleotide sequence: TGTGCCAGCAGGGGGCAGGGAAGTCAGCCCCAGCATTTT.

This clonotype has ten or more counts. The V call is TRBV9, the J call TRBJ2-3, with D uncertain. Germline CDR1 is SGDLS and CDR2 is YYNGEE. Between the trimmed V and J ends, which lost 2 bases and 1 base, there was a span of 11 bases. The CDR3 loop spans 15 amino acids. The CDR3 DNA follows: TGTGCCAGCAGCGTTTTTAACTGGGGCACAGATACGCAGTATTTT. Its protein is CASSVFNWGTDTQYF. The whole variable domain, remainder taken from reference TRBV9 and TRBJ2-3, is DSGVTQTPKHLITATGQRVTLRCSPRSGDLSVYWYQQSLDQGLQFLIQYYNGEERAKGNILERFSAQQFPDLHSELNLSSLELGDSALYFCASSVFNWGTDTQYFGPGTRLTVL.

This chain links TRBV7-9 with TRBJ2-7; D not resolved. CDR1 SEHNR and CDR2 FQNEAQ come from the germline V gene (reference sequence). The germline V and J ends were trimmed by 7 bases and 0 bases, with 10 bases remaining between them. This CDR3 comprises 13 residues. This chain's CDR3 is CASTLISSYEQYF. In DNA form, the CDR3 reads TGTGCCAGCACTCTGATTAGCTCCTACGAGCAGTACTTC.

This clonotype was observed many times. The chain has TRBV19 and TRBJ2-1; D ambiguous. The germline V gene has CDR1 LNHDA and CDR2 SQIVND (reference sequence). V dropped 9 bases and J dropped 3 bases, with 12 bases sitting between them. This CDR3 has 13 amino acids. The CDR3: CASSIGVYNEQFF. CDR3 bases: TGTGCCAGCAGCATTGGGGTCTACAATGAGCAGTTCTTC.

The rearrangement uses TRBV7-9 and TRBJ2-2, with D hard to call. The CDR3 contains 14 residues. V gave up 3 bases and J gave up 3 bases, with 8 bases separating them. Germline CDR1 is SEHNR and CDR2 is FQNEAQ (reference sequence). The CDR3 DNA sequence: TGTGCCAGCAGCTTCTTCCGTTACACCGGGGAGCTGTTTTTT. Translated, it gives CASSFFRYTGELFF.

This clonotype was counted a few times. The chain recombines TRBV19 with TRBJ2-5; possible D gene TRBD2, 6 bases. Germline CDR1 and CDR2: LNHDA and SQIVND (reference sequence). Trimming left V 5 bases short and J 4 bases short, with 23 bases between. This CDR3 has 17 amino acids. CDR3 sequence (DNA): TGTGCCAGTAGTGCCCACGACTCTAGCGCCGTGGGAGAGACCCAGTACTTC. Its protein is CASSAHDSSAVGETQYF.

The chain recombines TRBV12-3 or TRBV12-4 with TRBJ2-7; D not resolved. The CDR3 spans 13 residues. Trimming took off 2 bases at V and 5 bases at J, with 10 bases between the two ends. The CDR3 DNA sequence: TGTGCCAGCAGTTTACAGCTCGTTCACGAGCAGTACTTC. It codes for CASSLQLVHEQYF.

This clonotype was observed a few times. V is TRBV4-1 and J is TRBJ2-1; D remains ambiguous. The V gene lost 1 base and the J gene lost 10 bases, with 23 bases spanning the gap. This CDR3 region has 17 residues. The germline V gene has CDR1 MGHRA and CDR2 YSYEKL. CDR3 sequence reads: CASSQVLIRTLLKEQFF. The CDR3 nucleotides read TGCGCCAGCAGCCAAGTTTTGATACGGACCCTCCTCAAGGAGCAGTTCTTC.

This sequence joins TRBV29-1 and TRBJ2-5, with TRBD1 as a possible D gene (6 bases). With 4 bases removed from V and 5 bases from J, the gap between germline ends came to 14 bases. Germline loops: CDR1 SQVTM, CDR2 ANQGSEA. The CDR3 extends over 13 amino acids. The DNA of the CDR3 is TGCAGCGTTGCACAGGGTGGTATTGAGACCCAGTACTTC. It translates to CSVAQGGIETQYF.

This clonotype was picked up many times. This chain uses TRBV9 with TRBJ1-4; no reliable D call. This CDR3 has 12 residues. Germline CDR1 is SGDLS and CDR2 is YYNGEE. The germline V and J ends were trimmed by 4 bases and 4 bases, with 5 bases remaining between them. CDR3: CASSTGNEKLFF. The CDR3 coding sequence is TGTGCCAGCAGCACCGGTAATGAAAAACTGTTTTTT.

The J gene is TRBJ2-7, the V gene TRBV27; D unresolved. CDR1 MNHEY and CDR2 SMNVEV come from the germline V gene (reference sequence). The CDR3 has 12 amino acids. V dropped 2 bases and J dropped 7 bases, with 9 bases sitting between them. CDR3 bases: TGTGCCAGCAGTTTACTGGGTAGAGAGCAGTACTTC. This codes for CASSLLGREQYF.

In DNA, the CDR3 is TGCGCCAGCAGCCAAGCTACAGGGGATCCTGAGCAGTTCTTC. It codes for CASSQATGDPEQFF. This chain connects TRBV4-1 to TRBJ2-1, with 7 bases lining up with TRBD1. Germline CDR1 is MGHRA and CDR2 is YSYEKL. This CDR3 is built from 14 residues. Trimming at V came to 1 base and at J to 9 bases, leaving 6 bases not matched to a gene.

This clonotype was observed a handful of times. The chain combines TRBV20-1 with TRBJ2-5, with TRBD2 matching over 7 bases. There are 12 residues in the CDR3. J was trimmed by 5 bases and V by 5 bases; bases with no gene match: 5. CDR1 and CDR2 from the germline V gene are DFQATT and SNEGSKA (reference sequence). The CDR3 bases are TGCAGTGCTGGCCGGGGGGACGAGACCCAGTACTTC. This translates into CSAGRGDETQYF.